The source of this T cell receptor beta chain is a study of T cells after yellow fever vaccination. A process of 5'RACE template switching, which added a universal primer site and UMIs, was used to make TCR cDNA. TCRdb analysed the 5' RACE reads with MiXCR anew, one entry per CDR3 protein. This repertoire shows 400,000 to 650,000 distinct CDR3 sequences, 21% found once; its top ten account for about 16%. Germline V gene data show CDR1 as MGHRA and CDR2 as YSYEKL. The CDR3 sequence is 16 residues long. Trimming stripped 1 base from V and 3 bases from J, with 13 bases between. This clonotype was seen many times. Antigen unknown. Study observations and caveats: Some clonotypes, a small share, were shared between CD4 and CD8 compartments.

The receptor comes from a man between 18 and 29 years old who received the YFV17D yellow fever vaccine. The sequencing used PBMCs, collected 21 days after the first yellow fever vaccination. The genes are TRBV4-1 and TRBJ2-1; D is possibly TRBD1 (5 bases). As DNA, the CDR3 is TGCGCCAGCAGCCAAGTCTTTAGAAGGGGCTACAATGAGCAGTTCTTC. It encodes CASSQVFRRGYNEQFF.